This TCR beta chain came from a study of tumor-infiltrating lymphocytes in localized non-small cell lung cancer. Comments on this clone: Its antigen remains unknown.

Repertoires were generated with immunoSEQ multiplex PCR, while TCRdb's copy carries only in-frame clones and drops some. The repertoire holds approximately 8,700 clones, with approximately 80% as singletons. Regarding the study as a whole: Only some patients had TCR sequencing, depending on available tissue. Tumors had more T cell infiltration than uninvolved lung, per TCRbeta sequencing and CD3 counts.

The CDR3 spans 19 residues. V gave up 0 bases and J gave up 3 bases; unmatched junction bases: 12. Germline CDR1 and CDR2: MNHNS and SASEGT. The origin of this receptor is a human donor with non-small cell lung cancer. The chain employs TRBV6-1 and TRBJ1-3; 9 nucleotides align to TRBD1. Sequenced: uninvolved lung tissue not adjacent to the tumor. Written as DNA, the CDR3 is TGTGCCAGCAGTGAAGCCCGTCCCGGGACAGGGTTCGGTGGAAACACCATATATTTT. It yields the protein CASSEARPGTGFGGNTIYF.